These 5 T cell receptor beta chains were all obtained from the same sample, sequenced in a study of shared clonotypes between healthy human individuals. Terminally differentiated effector memory CD45RA+ cells were excluded by CCR7 positive selection of CD45RO-negative cells. The table came from immunoSEQ multiplex PCR; TCRdb's copy has only in-frame clones and leaves some out. Seen here are roughly 2 million clones, over 85% observed once, and the top ten hold 0.9% to 1.3%. Material: naive CD8+ T cells sorted from blood. The source is a man aged 18 to 30 in good health.

The chain joins TRBV27 to TRBJ2-7; no firm D call. Per germline, CDR1 MNHEY and CDR2 SMNVEV (reference sequence). With 6 bases removed from V and 0 bases from J, the gap between germline ends came to 12 bases. This CDR3 is built from 14 residues. CDR3 residues: CASRLGIDSYEQYF. CDR3 nucleotide sequence: TGTGCCAGCAGATTAGGCATTGACTCCTACGAGCAGTACTTC.

The chain employs TRBV4-1 and TRBJ2-7, with D perhaps matching TRBD1 (5 bases). V lost 4 bases and J 6 bases, leaving 13 bases between the germline ends. The CDR3 contains 13 residues. Germline-derived CDR1 and CDR2 are MGHRA and YSYEKL. CDR3 nucleotides: TGCGCCAGCAGCCTAAGGACATTAGGCGAGCAGTACTTC. Its protein is CASSLRTLGEQYF.

V is TRBV7-9 and J is TRBJ2-5; D might be TRBD1 (6 bases). Germline CDR1 is SEHNR and CDR2 is FQNEAQ (reference sequence). The CDR3 is 14 residues long. V was shortened by 2 bases and J by 1 base, with 8 bases between the two germline ends. CDR3 nucleotides: TGTGCCAGCAGCTTAACAGGGTTCCAAGAGACCCAGTACTTC. It yields the protein CASSLTGFQETQYF.

The chain couples TRBV9 to TRBJ2-1; 10 bases are a match to TRBD2. The V and J ends lost 4 bases and 2 bases, in that order; junction bases with no gene match: 3. Per the germline V gene, CDR1 is SGDLS and CDR2 is YYNGEE. The CDR3 loop spans 15 amino acids. CDR3 DNA sequence: TGTGCCAGCAGCCCGAGCGGGAGGGCCTACAATGAGCAGTTCTTC. It translates to CASSPSGRAYNEQFF.

With respect to this clone: Other DNA variants within this sample encode the same CDR3. The chain joins TRBV27 to TRBJ2-7, with 8 bases identical to TRBD2. Germline V CDR1 and CDR2: MNHEY, SMNVEV (reference sequence). The CDR3 sequence is 12 residues long. Losses at the gene ends were 6 bases for V and 4 bases for J; bases not matched to a gene: 2. CDR3 coding DNA: TGTGCCAGCAGCTCGGGGGGGTACGAGCAGTACTTC. Translating it yields CASSSGGYEQYF.